The entry below describes one T cell receptor (beta chain). What it recognizes is unknown. This specimen belongs to a study of T cells after posttransplantation cyclophosphamide. Points from the study as a whole: Recipient CMV seropositivity and CMV reactivation strongly tracked TRB clonality. Donor CD8+ memory clones often dominated recipient blood repertoires at later times. Skin or GI-infiltrating T cells shared few TRB sequences with blood.

Control samples came 1 year after myeloablative marrow transplants with methotrexate plus calcineurin inhibitor. TCRdb's table, derived via immunoSEQ multiplex PCR, lists solely in-frame clones and lacks some. The sample lists about 16,000 clones, about nine tenths occurring once. The CDR3 runs 16 residues. This material consisted of PBMCs, taken after an allogeneic stem cell transplant with a calcineurin inhibitor and methotrexate. The TCR was taken from a male patient between 45 and 60 years old who received an allogeneic stem cell transplant from an unrelated donor, was CMV-positive, and had chronic GVHD only. A subset of T cells may come from the graft donor. J is TRBJ2-5 and V is TRBV21-1; the D call of TRBD1 is as the table states it, not checked on the DNA. TRBV21-1 is flagged as a pseudogene. CDR3 sequence (DNA): TGTGCCAGCAGCAAACGCCGACAAGTTAGCCAAGAGACCCAGTACTTC. Amino acids: CASSKRRQVSQETQYF.